A single sample is the source of the 20 T cell receptor beta chains below, sequenced in a study of beta chain features in type 1 diabetes. As every portion of the isolated RNA was reverse transcribed, the sequencing read expressed TCRB transcripts. Assay: immunoSEQ multiplex PCR; the TCRdb copy retains only in-frame clones and omits some. The data hold about 230,000 clones, with around 9.6% observed a single time. The sequencing sample was made of naive CD4+ T cells from blood. These receptors all come from a woman aged 18-29 years in good health.

A few counts support this clone. The chain employs TRBV5-5 and TRBJ2-5; 7 nucleotides line up with TRBD1. CDR1 is SGHKS, CDR2 YYEKEE, per germline (reference sequence). V lost 4 bases to trimming and J lost 5 bases; unmatched junction nucleotides: 17. This CDR3 spans 17 amino acids. CDR3 in amino acids: CASSTILQGPGRETQYF. CDR3 nucleotide sequence: TGTGCCAGCAGCACCATTCTACAGGGGCCCGGCCGGGAGACCCAGTACTTC.

This clone occurred a few times. The chain uses TRBV19 and TRBJ2-3, with TRBD2 matching 10 bases. This CDR3 contains 16 residues. Germline V gene lookup returns CDR1 LNHDA and CDR2 SQIVND (reference sequence). Losses at the gene ends were 5 bases for V and 2 bases for J; bases not matched to a gene: 7. In DNA, the CDR3 is TGTGCCAGTAGTTCTAAGAGCGGGGGGGCCACAGATACGCAGTATTTT. Its protein product is CASSSKSGGATDTQYF.

This clone came up a few times. The V gene is TRBV6-5, the J gene TRBJ2-1; TRBD1 is a possible D gene (5 bases). The CDR3 extends over 13 amino acids. V lost 5 bases, J lost 9 bases, and 14 bases lay in between. CDR1 and CDR2 from the germline V gene are MNHEY and SVGAGI. DNA for the CDR3: TGTGCCAGCAGTCTAGAAAGGGGTGCTGAGCAGTTCTTC. This translates into CASSLERGAEQFF.

The rearrangement joins TRBV5-4 to TRBJ2-3, with 8 bases lining up with TRBD1. Germline values: CDR1 SGHNT, CDR2 YYREEE (reference sequence). CDR3 length equals 16 residues. Trimming cost V 3 bases and J 3 bases; bases outside gene matches: 9. This CDR3 reads CASSWAGGAATDTQYF. In DNA form, the CDR3 reads TGTGCCAGCAGCTGGGCAGGGGGCGCCGCAACAGATACGCAGTATTTT.

Only a few counts were recorded for this clone. V is TRBV4-1 and J is TRBJ1-1, with 9 bases aligning to TRBD1. Germline assignment: CDR1 MGHRA and CDR2 YSYEKL. The CDR3 runs 16 residues. V shed 1 base and J 5 bases; nucleotides not matched to a gene: 8. The CDR3 nucleotides are TGCGCCAGCAGCCAAGGGACAGGGGATACTGGTACTGAAGCTTTCTTT. Protein product: CASSQGTGDTGTEAFF.

V and J are TRBV7-9 and TRBJ2-1, with 14 bases that match TRBD2. The germline V gene has CDR1 SEHNR and CDR2 FQNEAQ (reference sequence). The junction had 9 bases not matched to a gene; V was cut back by 4 bases and J by 4 bases. This CDR3 comprises 18 residues. The CDR3 DNA sequence: TGTGCCAGCAGCTCCCTGGGGACTAGCGGGGGATTGTACAATGAGCAGTTCTTC. Amino acid sequence: CASSSLGTSGGLYNEQFF.

This clone was observed a handful of times. V is TRBV2 and J is TRBJ2-1; maybe TRBD2 (7 bases). Germline V gives CDR1 SNHLY, CDR2 FYNNEI. This CDR3 contains 13 residues. The V end was cut by 6 bases, the J end by 7 bases, with 13 bases between. The CDR3 region has the DNA TGTGCCAGCAGGGGGGGGCGGGAGAATGAGCAGTTCTTC. Translating gives CASRGGRENEQFF.

The V call is TRBV7-2, the J call TRBJ2-7; D may be TRBD2 (6 bases). Germline V gives CDR1 SGHTA, CDR2 FQGNSA. The CDR3 runs 13 residues. The V gene lost 5 bases and the J gene lost 4 bases, with 12 bases spanning the gap. DNA of the CDR3: TGTGCCAGCAGCCAATCCGGGACTTACGAGCAGTACTTC. This translates into CASSQSGTYEQYF.

Remarks on this clone: Additional DNA sequences in this sample encode the identical CDR3. This rearrangement joins TRBV5-4 to TRBJ2-7; 12 nucleotides align to TRBD2. There are 15 residues in the CDR3. Germline V gene lookup returns CDR1 SGHNT and CDR2 YYREEE (reference sequence). V gave up 4 bases and J gave up 1 base; unmatched junction bases: 3. The CDR3 sequence: CASSPGLAGSYEQYF. CDR3 in DNA: TGTGCCAGCAGCCCCGGACTAGCGGGGTCCTACGAGCAGTACTTC.

This clone was counted between two and nine times. V gene TRBV27 combines with J gene TRBJ1-2; TRBD1 matches 9 bases. V shed 3 bases, J shed 2 bases, and the junction held 4 bases outside the gene matches. CDR3 length equals 15 residues. The germline CDR1 and CDR2 sequences are MNHEY and SMNVEV (reference sequence). For the CDR3, the DNA is TGTGCCAGCAGTTTCTTGGACAGGGGAAACTATGGCTACACCTTC. Its protein product is CASSFLDRGNYGYTF.

This clone was counted between two and nine times. The rearrangement uses TRBV29-1 and TRBJ2-5; 8 bases are a match to TRBD1. V lost 6 bases and J lost 1; bases outside the gene matches: 4. The CDR3 loop spans 13 amino acids. CDR1 is SQVTM, CDR2 ANQGSEA, per germline. The CDR3 sequence is CSVGRGPQETQYF. CDR3 bases: TGCAGCGTAGGCAGGGGGCCCCAAGAGACCCAGTACTTC.

This clone was recorded a few times. The chain combines TRBV7-6 with TRBJ2-5; 15 bases map to TRBD2. The CDR3 extends over 17 amino acids. CDR1 is SGHVS, CDR2 FNYEAQ, per germline. The V segment lost 2 bases and the J segment 4 bases; nucleotides outside the gene matches: 5. This CDR3 is CASSLRTSGRAGETQYF. In nucleotides, the CDR3 is TGTGCCAGCAGCTTAAGGACTAGCGGGAGGGCTGGAGAGACCCAGTACTTC.

This clone was found a few times. The chain links TRBV25-1 to TRBJ1-5, with 12 bases identical to TRBD1. The CDR3 consists of 15 residues. Per germline, CDR1 MGHDK and CDR2 SYGVNS. V dropped 2 bases and J dropped 7; count of bases not matched to a gene: 3. Written as DNA, the CDR3 is TGTGCCAGCAGTGAAGGGACAGGGGGCGGCCAGCCCCAGCATTTT. Protein sequence: CASSEGTGGGQPQHF.

This clone was counted between two and nine times. The rearrangement joins TRBV6-1 to TRBJ2-7, with 7 nucleotides matching TRBD1. CDR1 is MNHNS and CDR2 is SASEGT in the germline V gene. The CDR3 consists of 14 residues. V shed 4 bases and J 0 bases; nucleotides not matched to a gene: 3. CDR3 region: CASSGDRSSYEQYF. The CDR3, as DNA: TGTGCCAGCAGTGGGGACAGATCCTCCTACGAGCAGTACTTC.

This chain links TRBV11-2 with TRBJ2-1; 10 bases are shared with TRBD2. The length of the CDR3 is 17 residues. V gave up 6 bases and J gave up 7 bases; unmatched junction bases: 15. The germline V gene encodes CDR1 SGHAT and CDR2 FQNNGV. This chain's CDR3 is CASRTARVLAGSNEQFF. Here the CDR3 DNA reads TGTGCCAGCAGAACAGCCCGTGTACTAGCGGGAAGTAATGAGCAGTTCTTC.

Ten or more counts support this clone. The chain has TRBV29-1 and TRBJ2-1, with 9 bases matching TRBD2. The germline V gene encodes CDR1 SQVTM and CDR2 ANQGSEA. Trimming took 8 bases from V and 0 from J; bases not matched to a gene: 8. The CDR3 runs 15 residues. CDR3: CSILAGGTSYNEQFF. In nucleotides, the CDR3 is TGCAGCATCTTGGCGGGAGGGACCTCCTACAATGAGCAGTTCTTC.

This clone was counted between two and nine times. This CDR3 is also generated by other DNA sequences in the sample. The rearrangement uses TRBV5-1 and TRBJ2-5; D unresolved. V was pared by 0 bases and J by 2 bases, with 8 bases between. Germline V lookup: CDR1 SGHRS, CDR2 YFSETQ. This CDR3 comprises 14 residues. The CDR3 coding sequence is TGCGCCAGCAGCTTGGTTCCAGGACAAGAGACCCAGTACTTC. Encoded protein: CASSLVPGQETQYF.

Comments on this clone: This same CDR3 is encoded by further DNA sequences in the sample. The chain links TRBV30 to TRBJ1-5; D is unresolved. CDR1 and CDR2 from the germline V gene are GTSNPN and SVGIG (reference sequence). The CDR3 runs to 13 residues. Trimming removed 0 bases at V and 10 bases at J, with 13 bases between. CDR3 in DNA: TGTGCCTGGAGTGTACGAGGCTTAGGCCCCCAGCATTTT. Protein product: CAWSVRGLGPQHF.

The J gene is TRBJ2-1, the V gene TRBV7-2; TRBD2 aligns across 7 bases. V shed 1 base and J 3 bases; nucleotides not matched to a gene: 3. The length of the CDR3 is 15 residues. Germline values: CDR1 SGHTA, CDR2 FQGNSA. In nucleotides, the CDR3 is TGTGCCAGCAGCTTAGACCGGGGGGTCTACAATGAGCAGTTCTTC. Amino acids: CASSLDRGVYNEQFF. Variable domain in full (rest from reference TRBV7-2 and TRBJ2-1): GAGVSQSPSNKVTEKGKDVELRCDPISGHTALYWYRQSLGQGLEFLIYFQGNSAPDKSGLPSDRFSAERTGGSVSTLTIQRTQQEDSAVYLCASSLDRGVYNEQFFGPGTRLTVL.

This clone occurred a few times. The rearrangement uses TRBV5-6 and TRBJ2-3; TRBD2 is a possible D gene (6 bases). The CDR3 has 18 residues. CDR1 is SGHDT, CDR2 YYEEEE, per germline. Trimming took off 1 base at V and 0 bases at J, with 18 bases between the two ends. This chain's CDR3 is CASSLMGTPAWSTDTQYF. The CDR3 DNA follows: TGTGCCAGCAGCTTGATGGGGACTCCAGCCTGGAGCACAGATACGCAGTATTTT.